This T cell receptor beta chain comes out of a study of T cell changes during pregnancy in multiple sclerosis (dated by TCRdb to the late 2010s). With respect to the entire study: The study looked at changes in the T cell repertoire across pregnancy in women with multiple sclerosis.

Receptor amplification or capture employed the immunoSEQ multiplex PCR assay. TCRdb provides this immuneACCESS table in a form limited to in-frame rearrangements. Some clones are lacking; in checked studies, under half of them reflect an unresolved V gene, and why the rest are absent is not known. The sample records some 23,000 clones, approximately 86% of which are singletons. The biggest ten clones account for about an eighth of the sample. From its cysteine to its phenylalanine, the CDR3 spans 15 amino acids. Only the CDR3 DNA is retained, 45 bases long and in frame from the first base. The germline V gene (reference sequence) sets CDR1 to GTSNPN and CDR2 to SVGIG. Trimming accounts for 1 base at V and 1 base at J, while the number of junction bases matched to no gene is 6. Regarding this clone: Its antigen target is currently unknown. The record has no base qualities; no much larger clone is one base away.

This clonotype was obtained from a female donor in good health, enrolled as a control in a pregnancy study. The chain employs TRBV30 and TRBJ2-5; a stretch of 7 junction bases matches TRBD1. The sample consisted of CD8+ T cells from peripheral blood mononuclear cells, taken in the first trimester of pregnancy. In nucleotides, the sequence is TGTGCCTGGAGTGCCGGGGACAGTAGCCAAGAGACCCAGTACTTC. The encoded protein is CAWSAGDSSQETQYF.